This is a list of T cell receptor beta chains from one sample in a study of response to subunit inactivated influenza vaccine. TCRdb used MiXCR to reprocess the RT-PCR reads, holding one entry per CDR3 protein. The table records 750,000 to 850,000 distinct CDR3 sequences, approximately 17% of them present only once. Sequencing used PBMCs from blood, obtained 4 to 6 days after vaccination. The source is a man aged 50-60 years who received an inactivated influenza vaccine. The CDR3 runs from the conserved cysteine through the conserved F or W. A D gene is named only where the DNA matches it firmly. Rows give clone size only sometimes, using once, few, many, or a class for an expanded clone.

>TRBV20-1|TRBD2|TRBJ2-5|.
TGCAGTGCTAATATGGCGGGAGGCCGGGGGGAGACCCAGTACTTC
CSANMAGGRGETQYF
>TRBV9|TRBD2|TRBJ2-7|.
TGTGCCAGCAGCGTTAGCGGGAGGGTCCATAACGAGCAGTACTTC
CASSVSGRVHNEQYF
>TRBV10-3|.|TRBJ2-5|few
TGTGCCATCAGTGGTTTTACGGATGAAGAGACCCAGTACTTC
CAISGFTDEETQYF
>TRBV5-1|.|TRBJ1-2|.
TGCGCCAGCAGCCGTCGGCAGGGTGAGGAGGGCTACACCTTC
CASSRRQGEEGYTF
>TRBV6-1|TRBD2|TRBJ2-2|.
TGTGCCAGCAATACGGGGGGGCGACCCACCGGGGAGCTGTTTTTT
CASNTGGRPTGELFF
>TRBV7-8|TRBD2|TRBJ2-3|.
TGTGCCATACGCCCACTAGCGGGAGAGACAGATACGCAGTATTTT
CAIRPLAGETDTQYF
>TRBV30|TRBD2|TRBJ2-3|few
TGTGCCTGGAGTCTACCACTAGCGGGAGGCTATACGCAGTATTTT
CAWSLPLAGGYTQYF
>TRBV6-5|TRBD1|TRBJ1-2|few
TGTGCCAGCAGTTACAGATCGACAGGGTTGGGCTACACCTTC
CASSYRSTGLGYTF
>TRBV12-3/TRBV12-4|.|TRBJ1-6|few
TGTGCCAGCAGAGACTACGAGGGCCCCCTCCACTTT
CASRDYEGPLHF
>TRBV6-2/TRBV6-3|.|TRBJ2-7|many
TGTGCCAGCAGTTACGGTGCTTCCTACGAGCAGTACTTC
CASSYGASYEQYF
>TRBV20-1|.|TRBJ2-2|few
TGCAGTGCTAGGGGCGGTATTAAGAACACCGGGGAGCTGTTTTTT
CSARGGIKNTGELFF
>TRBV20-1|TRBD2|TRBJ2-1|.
TGCAGTGCAAATATGGGACTAGCGGGATTGTTGGTTGGTGAGCAGTTCTTC
CSANMGLAGLLVGEQFF
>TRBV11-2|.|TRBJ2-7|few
TGTGCCCCTGAGGGCCACGAGCAGTACTTC
CAPEGHEQYF
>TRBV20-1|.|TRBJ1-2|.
TGCAGTGCCATCGGACAGCTCTATGGCTACACCTTC
CSAIGQLYGYTF
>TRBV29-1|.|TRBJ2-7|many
TGCAGCGTGAAGGGGACATCGACCTACGAGCAGTACTTC
CSVKGTSTYEQYF
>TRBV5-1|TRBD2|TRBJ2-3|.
TGCGCCAGCAGCTTGTCGGGACTAGCGGGAGAGGCAGATACGCAGTATTTT
CASSLSGLAGEADTQYF
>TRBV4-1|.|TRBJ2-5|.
TGCGCCAGCAGCCCCCGTCCTGTGTTTCAAGAGACCCAGTACTTC
CASSPRPVFQETQYF
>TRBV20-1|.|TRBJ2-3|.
TGCAGTGCTAGAGATGCGGCCTCTGGCACAGATACGCAGTATTTT
CSARDAASGTDTQYF
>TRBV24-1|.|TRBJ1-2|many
TGTGCCACCAGTGATTTGTGGTTTGTGGGGGCTTTGGGGTTCTATGGCTACACCTTC
CATSDLWFVGALGFYGYTF
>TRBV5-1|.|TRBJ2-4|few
TGCGCCAGCAGCTTGGCCACAGACATCCTAGCCAAAAACATTCAGTACTTC
CASSLATDILAKNIQYF
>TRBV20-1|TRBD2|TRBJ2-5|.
TGCAGTGCTAGTCTCCCGCGGGGGGTTTTAGAGACCCAGTACTTC
CSASLPRGVLETQYF
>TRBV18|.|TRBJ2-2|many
TGTGCCAGCTCACCCCTTCCACCGACAGGCGCGAACACCGGGGAGCTGTTTTTT
CASSPLPPTGANTGELFF
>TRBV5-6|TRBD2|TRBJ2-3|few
TGTGCCAGCAGCTTTACTAGCGGGAGGGCCGAAGATACGCAGTATTTT
CASSFTSGRAEDTQYF
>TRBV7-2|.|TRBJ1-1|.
TGTGCCAGCAGCTTAATGCAGACGAACACTGAAGCTTTCTTT
CASSLMQTNTEAFF
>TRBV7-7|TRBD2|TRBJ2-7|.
TGTACGTGCTTCGGGGGGATAATATACGAGCAGTACTTC
CTCFGGIIYEQYF
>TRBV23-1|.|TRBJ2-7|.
TGCGCCAGCAGACTCGGGACATACTGTTACGAGCAGTACTTC
CASRLGTYCYEQYF